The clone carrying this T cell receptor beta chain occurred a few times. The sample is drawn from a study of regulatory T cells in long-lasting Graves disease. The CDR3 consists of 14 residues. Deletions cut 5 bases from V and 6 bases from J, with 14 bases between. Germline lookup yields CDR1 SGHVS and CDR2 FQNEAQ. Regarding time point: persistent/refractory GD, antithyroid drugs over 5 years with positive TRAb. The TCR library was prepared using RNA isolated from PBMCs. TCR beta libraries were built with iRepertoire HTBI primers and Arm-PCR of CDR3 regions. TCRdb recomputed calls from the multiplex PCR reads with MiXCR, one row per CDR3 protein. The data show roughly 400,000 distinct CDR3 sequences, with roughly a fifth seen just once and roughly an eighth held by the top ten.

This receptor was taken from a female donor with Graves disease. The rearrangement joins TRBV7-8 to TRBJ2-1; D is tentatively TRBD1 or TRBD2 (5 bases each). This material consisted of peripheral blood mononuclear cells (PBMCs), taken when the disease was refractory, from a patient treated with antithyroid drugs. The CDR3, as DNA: TGTGCCAGCAGCCCAATCGCCGGGACCAATGAGCAGTTCTTC. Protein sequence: CASSPIAGTNEQFF.